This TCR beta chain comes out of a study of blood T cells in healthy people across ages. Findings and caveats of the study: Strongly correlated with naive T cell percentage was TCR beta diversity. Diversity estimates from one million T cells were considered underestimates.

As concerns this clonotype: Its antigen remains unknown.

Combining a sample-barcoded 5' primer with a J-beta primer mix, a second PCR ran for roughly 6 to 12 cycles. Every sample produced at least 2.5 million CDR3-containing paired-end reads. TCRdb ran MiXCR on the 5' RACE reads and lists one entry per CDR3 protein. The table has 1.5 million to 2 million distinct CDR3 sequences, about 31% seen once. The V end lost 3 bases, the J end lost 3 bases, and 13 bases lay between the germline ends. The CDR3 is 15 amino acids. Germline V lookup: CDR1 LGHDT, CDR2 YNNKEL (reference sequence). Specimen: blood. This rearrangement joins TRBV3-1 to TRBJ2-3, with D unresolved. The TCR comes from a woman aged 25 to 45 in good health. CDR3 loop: CASSHGRVETDTQYF. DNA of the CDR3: TGTGCCAGCAGCCATGGTCGAGTGGAAACAGATACGCAGTATTTT.